This T cell receptor (beta chain) is drawn from a study of shared T cell receptors in the human thymus. Profiling relied on immunoSEQ multiplex PCR, and the TCRdb table lists in-frame clones only, not all of them. The table records 550,000 to 800,000 clones, 70% to 90% of them present only once. This CDR3 is built from 17 residues. Per germline, CDR1 ENHRY and CDR2 SYGVKD. J was trimmed by 8 bases and V by 4 bases; bases with no gene match: 12. These sequences were also reported in another study, on human thymus T cells. According to that study: The donor group consisted of healthy Finnish infants who were having corrective surgery for congenital heart defects. The source of the thymus tissue was resections taken during corrective heart surgery. Biased V and J segment usage appeared in thymus and peripheral blood.

Sequenced sample: thymocytes. This sequence was found in a girl under three years old with a congenital heart defect. The chain links TRBV10-3 to TRBJ1-6; 9 bases match TRBD1. As DNA, the CDR3 is TGTGCCATCAGTGGGGACCTTACAGGGGGCGCGGATTCACCCCTCCACTTT. This gives the protein CAISGDLTGGADSPLHF.